A selection of T cell receptor beta chains follows, all from one sample in a study of blood T cell repertoires in COVID-19. Produced via immunoSEQ multiplex PCR; TCRdb's table is partial and in-frame only. This sample has 200,000 to 250,000 clones, with approximately 90% found just once. Sequenced sample: peripheral blood. The receptors derive from a man in his fifties or sixties with COVID-19, enrolled during active disease. CDR3s include the opening cysteine and the closing phenylalanine or tryptophan. A D gene is named only where the DNA matches it firmly. Rows may omit the clone size; those that give it use once, few, many or a size class.

cdr3_nt cdr3_aa clone_size j_call d_call cdr3_length v_call
TGTGCCAGCAGCCCAGTGCCCGATTGGGAGGGCTACACCTTC CASSPVPDWEGYTF NA TRBJ1-2 NA 14 TRBV27
TGTGCCAGTAGGGGAGGGGCGAACTATGGCTACACCTTC CASRGGANYGYTF once TRBJ1-2 NA 13 TRBV13
TGCGCCAGCAGCCCTACGGGGGTTGACAATGAGCAGTTCTTC CASSPTGVDNEQFF NA TRBJ2-1 NA 14 TRBV5-1
TGCGCCAGCAGCTTGGGGCCGGGATTGAACACAGATACGCAGTATTTT CASSLGPGLNTDTQYF NA TRBJ2-3 NA 16 TRBV5-1
TGTGCCAGTAGTATACAGGGACAGGGTTTCGGGACCTACGAGCAGTACTTC CASSIQGQGFGTYEQYF NA TRBJ2-7 TRBD1 17 TRBV19
TGCGCCAGCAGCACGGGCCAGGGGATCGAGCAGTACTTC CASSTGQGIEQYF NA TRBJ2-7 NA 13 TRBV5-1
TGCGCCAGCAGCTCCCTACCGGGGGATTCCTACAATGAGCAGTTCTTC CASSSLPGDSYNEQFF few TRBJ2-1 NA 16 TRBV5-1
TGTGCCAGCAGCTTAGTCGGAATACAGGCGAACACCGGGGAGCTGTTTTTT CASSLVGIQANTGELFF NA TRBJ2-2 NA 17 TRBV7-3
TGTGCCAGCAGCTCCCAGGGGGGACAGGGGGCGGCCTACGAGCAGTACTTC CASSSQGGQGAAYEQYF NA TRBJ2-7 TRBD1 17 TRBV7-6
TGTGCCAGCAGACCTCGGGACAGAGATGGCTACACCTTC CASRPRDRDGYTF NA TRBJ1-2 TRBD1 13 TRBV6-2/TRBV6-3
TGTGCCACCAGTGAGGGACAGGGGGAAAAACTGTTTTTT CATSEGQGEKLFF NA TRBJ1-4 TRBD1 13 TRBV24-1
TGTGCCAGCTCACCCCGGACAGGGATCCAAGAGACCCAGTACTTC CASSPRTGIQETQYF NA TRBJ2-5 TRBD1 15 TRBV18
TGCAGCGTGGGAGGGACAGGGAGGTACGAGCAGTACTTC CSVGGTGRYEQYF NA TRBJ2-7 TRBD1 13 TRBV29-1
TGTGCCAGCAGCCAAGACGGGGGTTTCGGCTATGGCTACACCTTC CASSQDGGFGYGYTF NA TRBJ1-2 NA 15 TRBV3-1/TRBV3-2
TGCAGTGCCAGGACAGGGGACGGGCAGTTCTTC CSARTGDGQFF NA TRBJ2-1 TRBD1 11 TRBV20-1
TGTGCCAGCAACCCAGGGACAGCAGAATACAATGAGCAGTTCTTC CASNPGTAEYNEQFF once TRBJ2-1 TRBD1 15 TRBV6-1
TGTGCCAGCAGCTCATCACCCCCACTAGCGGGAGGGTGGGAGACCCAGTACTTC CASSSSPPLAGGWETQYF NA TRBJ2-5 TRBD2 18 TRBV5-6